This T cell receptor beta chain was obtained from a study of Ad26.COV2.S vaccination and SARS-CoV-2 variants listed by TCRdb under 2021. Regarding the research as a whole: TCRbeta repertoire sequencing served as the tool for gauging how specific and how broad the SARS-CoV-2-reactive T cell receptors were following Ad26.COV2.S vaccination. The TCR-sequenced set comprised roughly 30 samples: around 20 Ad26.COV2.S vaccine recipients, 5 placebo recipients and 8 SARS-CoV-2 convalescent individuals. What the study reported, not specific to this receptor: Comparable non-spike TCR breadth was observed between vaccine and placebo recipients, consistent with only spike being contained in the vaccine. Substantial breadth of spike-specific CD8+ and CD4+ T cell responses was reported after vaccination. It was noted by the authors that total T cell responses may have been underestimated by the TCR breadth and depth analyses. Compared with placebo recipients, Ad26.COV2.S recipients showed higher spike-specific TCR breadth (P = 0.0014).

The intended sense of this specimen's time point label: individuals recovered from natural SARS-CoV-2 infection. The immunoSEQ Assay was the method used to sequence TCRbeta CDR3 regions. After extraction, genomic DNA underwent amplification by bias-controlled multiplex PCR, followed by high-throughput sequencing. In the authors' own workflow: To quantify the absolute abundance of every unique TCRbeta CDR3 region, sequences were collapsed and filtered. T cell fraction was estimated by normalizing TCRbeta template counts to usable DNA, with usable DNA measured through amplification of reference genes found in all nucleated cells. Repertoire TCRs were annotated as SARS-CoV-2-specific when V gene, CDR3 amino acid sequence and J gene were exactly matched to a known reactive TCR set. The reference SARS-CoV-2 TCR set was obtained from MIRA and was filtered for enrichment in COVID-19-positive ImmuneCODE repertoires, whereby public or cross-reactive TCRs were removed. Drawing on the MIRA antigens, annotated TCRs were analysed further at the level of specific ORF or position within ORF. Depth was the summed frequency of annotated unique rearrangements, while breadth was defined as annotated unique rearrangements over total unique productive rearrangements. Group comparisons of TCR breadth used two-sided Wilcoxon rank-sum tests. Entries here come from immuneACCESS through TCRdb and include only in-frame sequences with V and J called. Some clones fail to appear in such tables; in the studies checked, an unresolved V gene covers under half of the shortfall, and the cause of the remainder is unknown. Clone size and V and J calls were adopted from that table, with D and trimming inferred from the DNA. This sample comprises thousands of clones, roughly 84% of them detected only once. Of the sample, around 29% is held by the ten largest clones.

The CDR1 and CDR2 encoded by the germline V gene (reference sequence) are LNHDA and SQIVND. From cysteine to phenylalanine, the CDR3 is 13 amino acids long. Kept here is only the CDR3 DNA, which spans 39 bases and is read in frame from base 1. V was cut back by 0 bases and J by 8 bases, leaving a gap of 10 bases between them. Remarks on this clone: This receptor's antigen is unknown. No base quality information exists; no much larger clone differs at one position.

This specimen was peripheral blood, taken after recovery from COVID-19. The receptor was isolated from a human donor who had recovered from COVID-19. The sequence is built from TRBV19 and TRBJ1-2, with no confident D gene call. The DNA sequence is as follows: TGTGCCAGTAGTATAGAACGGGTCTACGGCTACACCTTC. This sequence encodes CASSIERVYGYTF. With all but the CDR3 taken from the reference TRBV19 and TRBJ1-2 genes, the full variable domain is: DGGITQSPKYLFRKEGQNVTLSCEQNLNHDAMYWYRQDPGQGLRLIYYSQIVNDFQKGDIAEGYSVSREKKESFPLTVTSAQKNPTAFYLCASSIERVYGYTFGSGTRLTVV.